This is a list of T cell receptor beta chains from one sample in a study of T cells after yellow fever vaccination. TCRdb processed the 5' RACE reads anew with MiXCR; each CDR3 protein has one entry. This table holds under 550,000 distinct CDR3 sequences, roughly a fifth found once. The sample in question was PBMCs, obtained approximately 22 days after the first yellow fever vaccination. All receptors come from a man aged 18 to 30 who received the YFV17D yellow fever vaccine. The conserved cysteine and the conserved F or W are not part of the CDR3 here.

TRBV5-6,TRBJ2-2,ASTSGFTNTGELF
TRBV5-1,TRBJ1-4,ASSSGPGDQEKLF
TRBV5-1,TRBJ2-3,ASSLGQGADTQY
TRBV18,TRBJ1-5,ASSPVSRGANQPQH
TRBV27,TRBJ1-4,ASTTGSNEKLF
TRBV7-8,TRBJ1-4,ASSFPGKKEKLF
TRBV27,TRBJ2-3,ASRTGQGPDTQY
TRBV5-1,TRBJ2-5,ASRDLAHEETQY
TRBV20-1,TRBJ2-3,SARDSLAGTDTQY
TRBV5-1,TRBJ1-6,ASSLVSSYNSPLH
TRBV7-3,TRBJ2-2,ASSSRHGVNTGELF
TRBV7-2,TRBJ2-7,ASSLARVGYEQY
TRBV4-2,TRBJ2-3,ASSQDLTAVY
TRBV20-1,TRBJ2-5,SARDLRTGFQTQY
TRBV18,TRBJ2-5,ASSRGGAQETQY
TRBV20-1,TRBJ1-4,SASPLNEKLF
TRBV28,TRBJ2-5,ASSLPSRETQY
TRBV2,TRBJ1-2,ASRPRERSYGYT
TRBV7-3,TRBJ1-6,ASSPRSGRNSPLH
TRBV7-9,TRBJ1-5,ASSLAGTVNSNQPQH
TRBV5-1,TRBJ2-3,ASSLSSGGTDTQY
TRBV6-5,TRBJ1-1,ASSRKRVTNTEAF
TRBV5-1,TRBJ2-5,ASSLSLATETQY
TRBV5-1,TRBJ1-2,ASSLRKDRANYGYT
TRBV9,TRBJ2-1,ASSPRLAGTIDNEQF
TRBV19,TRBJ1-4,ASSAPRRTRDEKLF
TRBV24-1,TRBJ2-5,ATSGEHRETQY
TRBV24-1,TRBJ2-5,ATPREETQY
TRBV5-5,TRBJ2-2,ASSLGELITGELF
TRBV2,TRBJ1-1,ASSEDTEAF
TRBV6-2/TRBV6-3,TRBJ1-5,ASSYDQGRNQPQH
TRBV7-9,TRBJ2-1,ATSGRGLGNEQF
TRBV20-1,TRBJ1-5,SASPVTGVGNQPQH
TRBV19,TRBJ1-6,ASSLRGQAPLH
TRBV4-1,TRBJ2-6,ASSQDWGAGANVLT
TRBV19,TRBJ2-2,ASRAGGSTGELF
TRBV29-1,TRBJ1-4,SVGGGQDEKLF
TRBV20-1,TRBJ2-7,SARAGTSVGEQY
TRBV6-1,TRBJ2-7,ASRWEGRDFSYEQY
TRBV7-9,TRBJ2-1,ASSLSLAGAYNEQF
TRBV10-1,TRBJ2-5,ASSESGGRETQY
TRBV9,TRBJ2-1,ASSPYLGSTYNEQF
TRBV5-1,TRBJ1-5,ASSLDSDQPQH
TRBV7-2,TRBJ2-2,ASSLATPGLHTGELF
TRBV29-1,TRBJ2-2,SVDSGGDTGELF
TRBV20-1,TRBJ2-1,SASVLAGASYNEQF
TRBV30,TRBJ2-1,AWTVGQSSYNEQF
TRBV24-1,TRBJ2-5,ATSGVVGTSGGETQY
TRBV7-2,TRBJ2-3,ASSLAFTDTQY
TRBV20-1,TRBJ2-3,SARDPRLGYTQY
TRBV30,TRBJ1-5,AWSPAGGNQPQH
TRBV3-1,TRBJ2-2,ASALVGDTGELF
TRBV4-1,TRBJ2-7,ASSQRQGGPYEQY
TRBV4-1,TRBJ2-1,ASSQDSGAFTYNEQF
TRBV12-3/TRBV12-4,TRBJ2-1,ASSSLHYNEQF